This T cell receptor (beta chain) was captured in a study of cytomegalovirus exposure and HLA in healthy donors. V was cut by 0 bases and J by 1 base, with 9 bases left in between. Germline V lookup: CDR1 MNHEY, CDR2 SMNVEV (reference sequence). The CDR3 consists of 15 residues. The PCR had 60 Vbeta and 13 Jbeta primers. Produced via immunoSEQ multiplex PCR; TCRdb's table is partial and in-frame only. The table has about 160,000 clones, around three quarters seen once. A word on this clone: The target antigen is unknown.

Points from the study as a whole: Presence/absence analyses treated sequencing depth as roughly uniform across donors.

The gene calls are TRBV27 and TRBJ1-1; perhaps TRBD1 as D (5 bases). Material for sequencing was PBMCs. This TCR derives from a man aged 40-49 years in good health and CMV-seronegative. CDR3 DNA sequence: TGTGCCAGCAGTTTATCGGAAGGGGCGAACACTGAAGCTTTCTTT. This translates into CASSLSEGANTEAFF.